This is a list of T cell receptor beta chains from one sample in a study of human T cells and chemical hapten exposure. TCRdb passed the RACE reads through MiXCR, listing each CDR3 protein once. This sample has 100,000 or so distinct CDR3 sequences, with approximately 10% found just once. The material was whole blood, obtained in connection with sensitization to the hapten diphenylcyclopropenone (DPC). The receptor source for this set is a woman in her forties with alopecia areata. Some clones in this sample may be carry-over from other donors' samples. Each CDR3 is given with its conserved first and last residue. A D gene is named only where the DNA matches it firmly. Rows give clone size only sometimes, using once, few, many, or a class for an expanded clone.

J gene | D gene | clone size | V gene | CDR3 protein | CDR3 DNA
TRBJ1-1 | . | . | TRBV12-3/TRBV12-4 | CASSFRGLPNTEAFF | TGTGCCAGCAGTTTCCGGGGACTACCCAACACTGAAGCTTTCTTT
TRBJ1-1 | TRBD1 | many | TRBV20-1 | CSAPRRGLPEAFF | TGCAGTGCTCCCCGCAGGGGGCTCCCTGAAGCTTTCTTT
TRBJ2-7 | . | few | TRBV28 | CASKPGGRGHSYEQYF | TGTGCCAGCAAACCTGGGGGTAGAGGGCACTCCTACGAGCAGTACTTC
TRBJ2-4 | . | few | TRBV30 | CAWRPPGLHKNIQYF | TGTGCCTGGAGACCCCCGGGACTGCACAAAAACATTCAGTACTTC
TRBJ2-1 | TRBD2 | . | TRBV20-1 | CSASRGEPVNNEQFF | TGCAGTGCTAGTCGGGGGGAACCCGTCAACAATGAGCAGTTCTTC
TRBJ1-4 | . | . | TRBV12-3/TRBV12-4 | CASRSNSGNEKLFF | TGTGCCAGCAGGTCAAATTCGGGAAATGAAAAACTGTTTTTT
TRBJ2-2 | . | many | TRBV20-1 | CSARGAGTNTGELFF | TGCAGTGCCCGGGGGGCAGGAACGAACACCGGGGAGCTGTTTTTT
TRBJ1-1 | . | many | TRBV29-1 | CIGRDTRNTEAFF | TGCATCGGAAGGGACACTCGGAACACTGAAGCTTTCTTT
TRBJ2-7 | TRBD2 | few | TRBV14 | CASSHPPGLAGGPLYEQYF | TGTGCCAGCAGCCATCCTCCGGGACTAGCGGGAGGGCCCCTCTACGAGCAGTACTTC
TRBJ1-5 | . | many | TRBV6-1 | CASRGTNQPQHF | TGTGCCAGCAGGGGTACCAATCAGCCCCAGCATTTT
TRBJ2-1 | . | many | TRBV20-1 | CSAPGAGTDEQFF | TGCAGTGCCCCTGGAGCAGGGACGGATGAGCAGTTCTTC
TRBJ1-2 | TRBD1 | many | TRBV20-1 | CSVRQGSGYGYTF | TGCAGTGTTAGACAGGGGAGTGGGTATGGCTACACCTTC
TRBJ2-5 | . | many | TRBV7-3 | CASSLTYEETQYF | TGTGCCAGCAGCTTAACTTATGAAGAGACCCAGTACTTC
TRBJ2-1 | TRBD2 | many | TRBV6-2/TRBV6-3 | CASSSSRGGYNEQFF | TGTGCCAGCAGTTCTTCCCGGGGGGGATACAATGAGCAGTTCTTC
TRBJ1-5 | TRBD1 | many | TRBV10-3 | CAISRQGMDQPQHF | TGTGCCATCAGCAGACAGGGAATGGATCAGCCCCAGCATTTT
TRBJ1-2 | . | . | TRBV6-5 | CASWGVFNYGYTF | TGTGCCAGCTGGGGGGTCTTCAACTATGGCTACACCTTC
TRBJ1-6 | . | few | TRBV3-1 | CASSQLSNSPLHF | TGTGCCAGCAGCCAATTGAGTAATTCACCCCTCCACTTT
TRBJ2-5 | . | few | TRBV20-1 | CSATSFGTHQETQYF | TGCAGTGCCACATCCTTCGGGACACACCAAGAGACCCAGTACTTC
TRBJ1-2 | TRBD1 | . | TRBV6-2/TRBV6-3 | CASLRDRSESGYTF | TGTGCCAGCCTCCGGGACAGGAGTGAGTCTGGCTACACCTTC
TRBJ1-1 | . | few | TRBV12-3/TRBV12-4 | CASSMTAGTEAFF | TGTGCCAGCAGTATGACAGCTGGGACTGAAGCTTTCTTT
TRBJ1-1 | . | few | TRBV18 | CASSPLGQGLNTEAFF | TGTGCCAGCTCACCACTGGGGCAGGGGCTGAACACTGAAGCTTTCTTT
TRBJ2-3 | . | . | TRBV6-6 | CASSYSDTQYF | TGTGCCAGCAGTTACAGCGATACGCAGTATTTT
TRBJ2-1 | TRBD1 | few | TRBV7-3 | CASSLTRDRGRNEQFF | TGTGCCAGCAGCTTAACTAGGGACAGGGGGAGGAATGAGCAGTTCTTC
TRBJ2-1 | TRBD2 | many | TRBV11-3 | CASSPMGGSWNEQFF | TGTGCCAGCAGCCCGATGGGCGGGAGTTGGAATGAGCAGTTCTTC
TRBJ2-3 | . | many | TRBV6-6 | CASGGGRGRTDTQYF | TGTGCCAGCGGGGGTGGGCGGGGGCGCACAGATACGCAGTATTTT
TRBJ1-3 | . | few | TRBV25-1 | CASSDTTGSGNTIYF | TGTGCCAGCAGTGACACCACAGGGTCTGGAAACACCATATATTTT
TRBJ2-1 | TRBD1 | few | TRBV6-9 | CASSYLGDRVVFLDSYNEQFF | TGTGCCAGCAGTTATTTGGGGGACAGGGTGGTTTTTTTAGACTCCTACAATGAGCAGTTCTTC
TRBJ2-1 | . | many | TRBV6-5 | CASRQDGNEQFF | TGTGCCAGCAGGCAGGATGGCAATGAGCAGTTCTTC
TRBJ2-3 | . | many | TRBV20-1 | CSASKAGATPSTDTQYF | TGCAGTGCTAGTAAGGCGGGCGCCACCCCTAGCACAGATACGCAGTATTTT
TRBJ2-3 | . | . | TRBV24-1 | CATSDPLRTDTQYF | TGTGCCACCAGTGATCCCCTCAGGACAGATACGCAGTATTTT
TRBJ2-5 | . | . | TRBV28 | CASSSTVSTQYF | TGTGCCAGCAGTTCGACAGTCTCTACCCAGTACTTC
TRBJ2-3 | . | many | TRBV20-1 | CSARAAVVGTQYF | TGCAGTGCTAGGGCCGCGGTGGTAGGGACGCAGTATTTT
TRBJ2-1 | TRBD1 | many | TRBV9 | CASSFDRGGYNEQFF | TGTGCCAGCAGTTTCGACAGGGGTGGATACAATGAGCAGTTCTTC
TRBJ2-1 | . | few | TRBV7-8 | CASSLVLTAGNEQFF | TGTGCCAGCAGCTTAGTTTTGACAGCGGGTAATGAGCAGTTCTTC
TRBJ1-2 | . | . | TRBV29-1 | CSVPTGTYNYGYTF | TGCAGCGTGCCGACGGGGACTTACAACTATGGCTACACCTTC
TRBJ1-6 | . | few | TRBV7-2 | CASSLGSYNSPLHF | TGTGCCAGCAGCTTAGGCTCCTATAATTCACCCCTCCACTTT
TRBJ1-1 | . | . | TRBV6-5 | CASGLENTEAFF | TGTGCCAGCGGCCTGGAGAACACTGAAGCTTTCTTT
TRBJ1-4 | . | many | TRBV7-2 | CASSLAVRGSNEKLFF | TGTGCCAGCAGCTTAGCGGTGAGGGGGTCCAATGAAAAACTGTTTTTT
TRBJ2-1 | TRBD2 | . | TRBV6-5 | CASSYLSGEYNEQFF | TGTGCCAGCAGTTACCTTAGCGGGGAATACAATGAGCAGTTCTTC
TRBJ2-3 | . | . | TRBV7-2 | CASSPLNTQYF | TGTGCCAGCAGCCCCCTGAATACGCAGTATTTT
TRBJ1-5 | . | many | TRBV20-1 | CSARERRGAANQPQHF | TGCAGTGCTAGAGAAAGGAGAGGGGCGGCCAATCAGCCCCAGCATTTT
TRBJ1-3 | . | . | TRBV30 | CAWRRDGFSGNTIYF | TGTGCCTGGAGGCGAGACGGTTTCTCTGGAAACACCATATATTTT
TRBJ2-5 | TRBD2 | many | TRBV5-6 | CASSLGRRGGLETQYF | TGTGCCAGCAGCTTGGGGCGCCGGGGGGGCCTAGAGACCCAGTACTTC
TRBJ2-7 | . | few | TRBV6-6 | CASSYSLRDGPYEQYF | TGTGCCAGCAGTTACTCGTTGAGGGACGGGCCCTACGAGCAGTACTTC
TRBJ1-1 | TRBD1 | many | TRBV6-2/TRBV6-3 | CASSSRTGQVNTEAFF | TGTGCCAGCAGTTCACGGACAGGACAGGTGAACACTGAAGCTTTCTTT
TRBJ2-4 | . | many | TRBV12-2 | CASRLAVGNF | TGTGCAAGTCGCTTAGCCGTAGGGAACTTC
TRBJ2-1 | . | . | TRBV29-1 | CSVGLSSYNEQFF | TGCAGCGTTGGTCTGAGCTCCTACAATGAGCAGTTCTTC
TRBJ2-3 | . | many | TRBV7-6 | CASSSQTRDTQYF | TGTGCCAGCAGCTCCCAAACTAGAGATACGCAGTATTTT